What follows are 3 T cell receptor beta chains derived from one specimen sequenced in a study of blood T cell repertoires in COVID-19. Repertoires were generated with immunoSEQ multiplex PCR, while TCRdb's copy carries only in-frame clones and drops some. The table shows fewer than 250,000 clones, with roughly 86% occurring only once. Sequencing input: peripheral blood. The origin of the receptors is a man aged 45-60 years with acute or convalescent COVID-19.

The chain combines TRBV19 with TRBJ1-1; the D gene is possibly TRBD1 (5 bases). CDR3 length: 13 residues. V gave up 5 bases and J gave up 1 base, with 8 bases separating them. Per germline, CDR1 LNHDA and CDR2 SQIVND (reference sequence). CDR3 residues: CASSARENTEAFF. In DNA form, the CDR3 reads TGTGCCAGTAGTGCCAGGGAGAACACTGAAGCTTTCTTT.

This clone was seen a few times. This sequence joins TRBV21-1 and TRBJ1-1. TRBV21-1 constitutes a pseudogene. This CDR3 is 14 amino acids long. CDR3 coding DNA: TGTGCCAGCAGCAAAATCACTACGGACACTGAAGCTTTCTTT. This encodes CASSKITTDTEAFF.

The chain couples TRBV4-1 to TRBJ2-1, with TRBD2 identical over 12 bases. The ends lost 2 bases at V and 0 bases at J; junction bases unmatched: 8. The CDR3 extends over 19 amino acids. Germline V gene lookup returns CDR1 MGHRA and CDR2 YSYEKL. The CDR3 bases are TGCGCCAGCAGCCAATTACTAGCGGGGGGCCACAGCTCCTACAATGAGCAGTTCTTC. This codes for CASSQLLAGGHSSYNEQFF.